This T cell receptor (beta chain) was observed in a study of siplizumab effects on memory and regulatory T cells. Method: immunoSEQ multiplex PCR; TCRdb's copy keeps in-frame clones and lacks some. This sample has roughly 120,000 clones, with approximately 94% found just once. V lost 7 bases and J lost 4, with 16 bases in between. The CDR3 consists of 15 residues. Germline V gene sequence: CDR1 SNHLY, CDR2 FYNNEI. The sequence was collected from a human donor in good health. The specimen was non-Treg CD4+ T cells sorted from blood. The rearrangement uses TRBV2 and TRBJ2-2, with D perhaps matching TRBD1 (6 bases). This chain's CDR3 is CASTEGVGFTGELFF. The DNA of the CDR3 is TGTGCCAGCACCGAGGGGGTGGGGTTCACCGGGGAGCTGTTTTTT.